This is a list of T cell receptor beta chains from one sample in a study of T cell responses to AZD1222 COVID-19 vaccine. TCRdb's table, derived via immunoSEQ multiplex PCR, lists solely in-frame clones and lacks some. The top ten clones hold 1.4% to 1.5% of a sample with 120,000 to 150,000 clones, around 90% of them seen once. Sample: peripheral blood, taken on day 0 of AZD1222 vaccination. The receptors were gathered from an adult in good health. The CDR3 runs from the conserved cysteine through the conserved F or W. A D gene is named only where the DNA matches it firmly. The size field is filled for only some rows; it gives once, few, many or a size class.

j_gene | len | v_gene | d_gene | abundance | CDR3nt | CDR3aa
TRBJ2-2 | 15 | TRBV19 | - | - | TGTGCCAGTAGTATTACAGGCGCGAACACCGGGGAGCTGTTTTTT | CASSITGANTGELFF
TRBJ1-4 | 17 | TRBV11-2 | TRBD1 | - | TGTGCCAGCAGCCCCGGGACAGGGCTTGCAACTAATGAAAAACTGTTTTTT | CASSPGTGLATNEKLFF
TRBJ1-1 | 13 | TRBV27 | - | - | TGTGCCAGCAGCCCCGGGGTGAACACTGAAGCTTTCTTT | CASSPGVNTEAFF
TRBJ1-2 | 16 | TRBV5-5 | TRBD1 | few | TGTGCCAGCAGCCAAGCCCGGGACAGGAACAACTATGGCTACACCTTC | CASSQARDRNNYGYTF
TRBJ2-1 | 13 | TRBV7-2 | - | - | TGTGCCAGCAGCGTGTACGTATCCGATGAGCAGTTCTTC | CASSVYVSDEQFF
TRBJ1-5 | 12 | TRBV27 | TRBD1 | - | TGTGCCAGCAGTTTCCGACAGGGGCCCCAGCATTTT | CASSFRQGPQHF
TRBJ1-1 | 15 | TRBV7-8 | TRBD1 | once | TGTGCCAGCAGCTTCCGGACAGGGGAGAACACTGAAGCTTTCTTT | CASSFRTGENTEAFF
TRBJ1-5 | 12 | TRBV6-5 | - | once | TGTGCCAGCAGTTTAAACCGGGGGCCCCAGCATTTT | CASSLNRGPQHF
TRBJ1-2 | 12 | TRBV11-2 | - | few | TGTGCCAGCAGCTATATGAGCGGTGGCTACACCTTC | CASSYMSGGYTF
TRBJ2-1 | 13 | TRBV3-1/TRBV3-2 | - | - | TGTGCCAGCAGCCAAGGGGGGCCGGGCGAGCAGTTCTTC | CASSQGGPGEQFF
TRBJ2-2 | 13 | TRBV29-1 | - | - | TGCAGCGGCGGACAGCCGAACACCGGGGAGCTGTTTTTT | CSGGQPNTGELFF
TRBJ1-5 | 16 | TRBV7-2 | - | - | TGTGCCAGCAGCTTAGGGGGAGGGGACGGAATTCAGCCCCAGCATTTT | CASSLGGGDGIQPQHF
TRBJ2-2 | 12 | TRBV19 | - | - | TGTGCCAGTAGTTCCGCGGGCGGGGAGCTGTTTTTT | CASSSAGGELFF
TRBJ1-2 | 16 | TRBV19 | - | few | TGTGCCAGTAGTTCGATATCCCCCACAGCCAATTCAGGGCTCACCTTC | CASSSISPTANSGLTF
TRBJ2-1 | 16 | TRBV13 | - | - | TGTGCCAGCAGCTCCGCCCCCGGCGGGTACTACAATGAGCAGTTCTTC | CASSSAPGGYYNEQFF
TRBJ2-7 | 14 | TRBV2 | - | - | TGTGCCAGCAGGGCGCTCCGGAACGCCTACGAGCAGTACTTC | CASRALRNAYEQYF
TRBJ2-2 | 15 | TRBV11-3 | - | - | TGTGCCAGCAGCTTAGATCCACGGGCAAACGGGGAGCTGTTTTTT | CASSLDPRANGELFF
TRBJ2-2 | 14 | TRBV5-8 | - | - | TGTGCCAGCAGCTTGTTCTCGAACACCGGGGAGCTGTTTTTT | CASSLFSNTGELFF
TRBJ2-5 | 13 | TRBV19 | - | - | TGTGCCAGTAATTCCGAGTACCAAGAGACCCAGTACTTC | CASNSEYQETQYF
TRBJ1-1 | 12 | TRBV6-5 | - | - | TGTGCCAGTAGACTGGGAGACACTGAAGCTTTCTTT | CASRLGDTEAFF
TRBJ2-2 | 17 | TRBV7-8 | - | - | TGTGCCAGCAGCCGGCATGAAGGGAGTCTAAACACCGGGGAGCTGTTTTTT | CASSRHEGSLNTGELFF
TRBJ2-1 | 10 | TRBV20-1 | - | - | TGCAGTGCTAGCCGCAATGAGCAGTTCTTC | CSASRNEQFF
TRBJ2-2 | 14 | TRBV5-1 | - | - | TGCGCCAGCAGCTTGTTGGTGGGTGCGGAGGAGCTGTTTTTT | CASSLLVGAEELFF
TRBJ2-7 | 14 | TRBV6-2/TRBV6-3 | TRBD2 | - | TGTGCCAGCAGTCCCGGGGGGGCAGCCTACGAGCAGTACTTC | CASSPGGAAYEQYF
TRBJ2-1 | 14 | TRBV7-2 | TRBD1 | - | TGTGCCAGCAGCATCCCCGGGACAGCGTCTGGGCAGTTCTTC | CASSIPGTASGQFF
TRBJ1-3 | 12 | TRBV6-6 | - | - | TGTGCCAGCAAAACTGGGGAACTCACCATATATTTT | CASKTGELTIYF
TRBJ1-1 | 15 | TRBV7-2 | - | - | TGTGCCAGCAGCCCCCGTGGGGGATTGAACACTGAAGCTTTCTTT | CASSPRGGLNTEAFF
TRBJ1-4 | 13 | TRBV19 | - | - | TGTGCCAGTATGGCAGGGTTATTCGGAAAACTGTTTTTT | CASMAGLFGKLFF
TRBJ2-5 | 15 | TRBV7-2 | TRBD1 | - | TGTGCCAGCAGCGTACCGGGGACAGGGCAAGAGACCCAGTACTTC | CASSVPGTGQETQYF
TRBJ2-7 | 14 | TRBV2 | - | - | TGTGCCAGCAGACCCTCCTTGCGTACCTACGAGCAGTACTTC | CASRPSLRTYEQYF
TRBJ2-5 | 13 | TRBV12-5 | - | - | TGTGCTAGTGGTTCCCCAGGACGGGAGACCCAGTACTTC | CASGSPGRETQYF
TRBJ1-5 | 13 | TRBV12-5 | - | - | TGTGCTAGTGGTTTGGGGTCTAATCAGCCCCAGCATTTT | CASGLGSNQPQHF
TRBJ1-1 | 13 | TRBV9 | - | - | TGTGCCAGCAGCGTAGCGGTGAACACTGAAGCTTTCTTT | CASSVAVNTEAFF
TRBJ2-7 | 13 | TRBV6-1 | TRBD2 | - | TGTGCCAGCAGTGAACGGGGGGAGCGGTCACAGTACTTC | CASSERGERSQYF
TRBJ1-6 | 15 | TRBV5-4 | - | - | TGTGCCAGCAGCGCAGACCCAGGGCGTAATTCACCCCTCCACTTT | CASSADPGRNSPLHF
TRBJ2-1 | 12 | TRBV27 | TRBD2 | - | TGTGCCAGCAGTCGGGCGGGGGGTGAGCAGTTCTTC | CASSRAGGEQFF
TRBJ2-1 | 11 | TRBV3-1/TRBV3-2 | - | - | TGTGCCAGCAGCCAGCTGAGTGAGCAGTTCTTC | CASSQLSEQFF
TRBJ2-1 | 14 | TRBV5-4 | - | - | TGTGCCAGCAGCTTGTTCCAGGGGCTCAATGAGCAGTTCTTC | CASSLFQGLNEQFF
TRBJ1-1 | 15 | TRBV7-9 | - | - | TGTGCCAGCAACTTAGGACACGCCTTTGAGTCTGAAGCTTTCTTT | CASNLGHAFESEAFF
TRBJ2-1 | 14 | TRBV7-8 | - | - | TGTGCCAGCAGCAATAATATGAGTTCGAGTGAGCAGTTCTTC | CASSNNMSSSEQFF
TRBJ2-1 | 15 | TRBV19 | TRBD2 | - | TGTGCCAGTATGATCTGGGGGGGAGCCTACAATGAGCAGTTCTTC | CASMIWGGAYNEQFF
TRBJ1-6 | 13 | TRBV7-2 | - | - | TGTGCCAGCAGCTTAGCTATTCATTCACCCCTCCACTTT | CASSLAIHSPLHF
TRBJ1-1 | 13 | TRBV6-4 | TRBD1 | once | TGTGCCAGCAGGGGACAGGGACACACTGAAGCTTTCTTT | CASRGQGHTEAFF
TRBJ2-2 | 13 | TRBV12-5 | TRBD2 | - | TGTGCTAGTAGCGGGACTAACACCGGGGAGCTGTTTTTT | CASSGTNTGELFF
TRBJ2-7 | 15 | TRBV11-2 | - | - | TGTGCCAGCAGCTTAGAAACGAGTGGGGCGGACGAGCAGTACTTC | CASSLETSGADEQYF
TRBJ1-2 | 13 | TRBV19 | TRBD1 | once | TGTGCCAGTTCACCTGGACAGGGCTATGGCTACACCTTC | CASSPGQGYGYTF
TRBJ2-6 | 14 | TRBV7-9 | - | - | TGTGCCAGCAGGGGGGATCTGCGGGCCAACGTCCTGACTTTC | CASRGDLRANVLTF
TRBJ2-7 | 14 | TRBV2 | TRBD1 | - | TGTGCCAGCAGACAGGACAGGCCCTCCTACGAGCAGTACTTC | CASRQDRPSYEQYF
TRBJ1-5 | 15 | TRBV6-2/TRBV6-3 | - | - | TGTGCCAGCAGTTACTGGACAGCCATTAATCAGCCCCAGCATTTT | CASSYWTAINQPQHF
TRBJ1-1 | 14 | TRBV28 | - | - | TGTGCCAGCAGTTACAGCACTGTGAACACTGAAGCTTTCTTT | CASSYSTVNTEAFF
TRBJ2-1 | 17 | TRBV19 | TRBD2 | - | TGTGCCAGTAGTGAATTTAGCGGGCGTTCTTCCTACAATGAGCAGTTCTTC | CASSEFSGRSSYNEQFF
TRBJ2-4 | 11 | TRBV6-5 | - | - | TGTGCCAGCAGCCTCCGGGACATTCAGTACTTC | CASSLRDIQYF